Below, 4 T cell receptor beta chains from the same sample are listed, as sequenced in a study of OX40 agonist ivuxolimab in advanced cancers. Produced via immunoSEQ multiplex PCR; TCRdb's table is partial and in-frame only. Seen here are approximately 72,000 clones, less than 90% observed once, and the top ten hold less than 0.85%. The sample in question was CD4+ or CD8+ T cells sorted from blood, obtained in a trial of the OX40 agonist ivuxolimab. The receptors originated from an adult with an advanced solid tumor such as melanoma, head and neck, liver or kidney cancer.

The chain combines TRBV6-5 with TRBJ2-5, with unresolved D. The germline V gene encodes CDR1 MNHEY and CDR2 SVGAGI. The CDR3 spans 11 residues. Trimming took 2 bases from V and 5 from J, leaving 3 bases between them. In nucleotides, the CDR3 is TGTGCCAGCAGTTACGGGGAGACCCAGTACTTC. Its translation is CASSYGETQYF.

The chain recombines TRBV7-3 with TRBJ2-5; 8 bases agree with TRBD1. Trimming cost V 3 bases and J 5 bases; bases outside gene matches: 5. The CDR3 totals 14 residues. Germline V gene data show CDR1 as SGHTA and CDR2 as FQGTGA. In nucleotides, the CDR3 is TGTGCCAGCAGCTTGGGGACAGGAATGGAGACCCAGTACTTC. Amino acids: CASSLGTGMETQYF.

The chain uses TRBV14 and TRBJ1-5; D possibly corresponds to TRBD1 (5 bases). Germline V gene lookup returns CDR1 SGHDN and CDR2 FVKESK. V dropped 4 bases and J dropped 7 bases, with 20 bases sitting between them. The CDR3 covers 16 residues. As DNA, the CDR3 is TGTGCCAGCAGCCCGTTGCTTGGCAGGGAGGAACAGCCCCAGCATTTT. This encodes CASSPLLGREEQPQHF.

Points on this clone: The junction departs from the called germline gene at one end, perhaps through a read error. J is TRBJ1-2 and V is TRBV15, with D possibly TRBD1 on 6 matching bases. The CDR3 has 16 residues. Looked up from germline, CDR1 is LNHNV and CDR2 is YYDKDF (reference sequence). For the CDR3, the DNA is TGTACCACCAGCGGACCCGAGAGGGGGGCTAACTATGGCTACACCTTC. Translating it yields CTTSGPERGANYGYTF.